These 26 T cell receptor beta chains were all obtained from the same sample, sequenced in a study of cytomegalovirus exposure and HLA in healthy donors. PCR was performed using 60 Vbeta and 13 Jbeta primers. Some clones are missing from TCRdb's copy, which holds only in-frame ones; the method was immunoSEQ multiplex PCR. This table has about 150,000 clones, over 60% appearing once. The sequenced sample was PBMCs. These receptors were obtained from a female donor in good health and CMV-seropositive.

This clone occurred a few times. The V gene is TRBV6-1, the J gene TRBJ2-5; TRBD2 is a possible D gene (5 bases). Germline CDR1 reads MNHNS; CDR2 reads SASEGT. The CDR3 spans 14 residues. The V and J ends lost 4 bases and 2 bases respectively, with 11 bases between them. This CDR3 is CASSGGFVQETQYF. The CDR3 coding sequence is TGTGCCAGCAGTGGAGGGTTTGTTCAAGAGACCCAGTACTTC.

The gene calls are TRBV18 and TRBJ1-5, with D possibly matching TRBD1 (6 bases). CDR1 is KGHSH and CDR2 is LQKENI in the germline V gene. The CDR3 length is 15 residues. V was trimmed by 4 bases and J by 7 bases, leaving 17 bases between them. The CDR3 protein is CASSRQGPTGQPQHF. Here the CDR3 DNA reads TGTGCCAGCTCACGTCAGGGCCCTACAGGGCAGCCCCAGCATTTT.

The chain employs TRBV5-1 and TRBJ2-3; TRBD1 is a possible D gene (6 bases). The CDR3 is 15 residues long. CDR1 is SGHRS and CDR2 is YFSETQ in the germline V gene. The V end lost 4 bases, the J end lost 0 bases, and 12 bases lay between the germline ends. CDR3 DNA sequence: TGCGCCAGCAGCGCACAGGGTCCTAGCACAGATACGCAGTATTTT. Amino acids: CASSAQGPSTDTQYF.

This clone was counted a few times. The chain is built from TRBV7-9 and TRBJ1-1; 10 nucleotides agree with TRBD1. V lost 3 bases and J lost 3; bases outside the gene matches: 1. From germline, CDR1 is SEHNR and CDR2 FQNEAQ (reference sequence). The CDR3 is made up of 14 amino acids. The CDR3 is CASSFGTGDTEAFF. In DNA form, the CDR3 reads TGTGCCAGCAGCTTTGGGACAGGGGACACTGAAGCTTTCTTT.

J is TRBJ2-1 and V is TRBV4-2, with 10 positions matching TRBD2. Germline-derived CDR1 and CDR2 are LGHNA and YNFKEQ. The CDR3 length is 17 residues. After removal of 0 bases from V and 3 bases from J, the junction contained 5 bases not matched to a gene. As DNA, the CDR3 is TGTGCCAGCAGCCAAGATCTGGGGACTAGCGTCTACAATGAGCAGTTCTTC. It is translated as CASSQDLGTSVYNEQFF.

The gene calls are TRBV7-3 and TRBJ2-5; possible D gene TRBD2, 7 bases. The DNA end favors TRBJ2-7, so the J call may be wrong. CDR3 length: 16 amino acids. Germline V gives CDR1 SGHTA, CDR2 FQGTGA. The CDR3 protein is CASSPQGGAGAGEQYF. CDR3 nucleotides: TGTGCCAGCAGCCCACAAGGGGGGGCGGGGGCAGGCGAGCAGTACTTC.

The rearrangement links TRBV2 to TRBJ2-2, with D uncertain. In germline, CDR1 is SNHLY, CDR2 FYNNEI. Trimming took off 8 bases at V and 4 bases at J, with 5 bases between the two ends. The CDR3 is 11 amino acids. CDR3 DNA sequence: TGTGCCAGCGGCCCCACCGGGGAGCTGTTTTTT. Protein: CASGPTGELFF.

The count of this clone is one. The chain combines TRBV2 with TRBJ1-4; 8 bases agree with TRBD1. The CDR3 contains 14 residues. Germline CDR1 is SNHLY and CDR2 is FYNNEI. With V trimmed by 8 bases and J by 7 bases, 9 bases remained unmatched. The CDR3 spells CASRGTGDAEKLFF. In DNA form, the CDR3 reads TGTGCCAGCCGAGGGACAGGAGACGCTGAAAAACTGTTTTTT.

The V gene is TRBV7-9, the J gene TRBJ2-1; no firm D call. V shed 5 bases and J shed 0 bases, with 8 bases lying between them. Germline CDR1 is SEHNR and CDR2 is FQNEAQ (reference sequence). This CDR3 contains 14 residues. CDR3 region: CASSLEISYNEQFF. The DNA for the CDR3 is TGTGCCAGCAGCCTCGAGATCTCCTACAATGAGCAGTTCTTC.

The V and J genes are TRBV2 and TRBJ2-1, with TRBD2 matching 9 bases. CDR3 length equals 16 residues. V dropped 5 bases and J dropped 8; count of bases not matched to a gene: 13. Germline V gene lookup returns CDR1 SNHLY and CDR2 FYNNEI. DNA of the CDR3: TGTGCCAGCAGTCCAGCGGGAGGCCCCTCAATCGATGAGCAGTTCTTC. It encodes CASSPAGGPSIDEQFF.

The CDR3 sequence: CASSLEDRNTEAFF. In DNA, the CDR3 is TGCGCCAGCAGCTTGGAAGACAGGAACACTGAAGCTTTCTTT. V and J are TRBV5-1 and TRBJ1-1, with D possibly matching TRBD1 (5 bases). This CDR3 has 14 residues. CDR1 and CDR2 (germline): SGHRS, YFSETQ. The V end lost 0 bases, the J end lost 1 base, and 7 bases lay between the germline ends.

This chain connects TRBV18 to TRBJ2-7, with TRBD2 matching over 16 bases. The germline CDR1 and CDR2 sequences are KGHSH and LQKENI. The CDR3 runs to 19 residues. The junction had 15 bases not matched to a gene; V was cut back by 4 bases and J by 6 bases. The CDR3 sequence: CASSQTPGLAGGQGGEQYF. In DNA form, the CDR3 reads TGTGCCAGCTCACAAACTCCGGGACTAGCGGGAGGGCAGGGCGGCGAGCAGTACTTC.

The sample holds one count of this clone. The CDR3 sequence is CASSLGRRESTDTQYF. The DNA for the CDR3 is TGTGCCAGCAGCTTAGGGCGGCGGGAGAGCACAGATACGCAGTATTTT. The genes are TRBV11-3 and TRBJ2-3; 7 positions agree with TRBD2. Germline loops: CDR1 SGHNT, CDR2 YENEEA. Losses at the gene ends were 1 base for V and 0 bases for J; bases not matched to a gene: 4. There are 16 residues in the CDR3.

This clone occurred once. The conserved phenylalanine or tryptophan is not found at the CDR3 terminus, so this likely reflects a read error. This chain joins TRBV7-6 and TRBJ1-2, with 10 bases identical to TRBD1. CDR1 is SGHVS and CDR2 is FNYEAQ in the germline V gene. After removal of 5 bases from V and 3 bases from J, the junction contained 6 bases not matched to a gene. The CDR3 is 15 amino acids. This CDR3 reads CASSVRDRGDYGYTS. For the CDR3, the DNA is TGTGCCAGCAGCGTCCGGGACAGGGGAGACTATGGCTACACCTCC.

The rearrangement uses TRBV19 and TRBJ2-5; weak D call: TRBD1 (6 bases). The V end was cut by 5 bases, the J end by 5 bases, with 15 bases between. The CDR3 is 14 residues long. Germline assignment: CDR1 LNHDA and CDR2 SQIVND (reference sequence). The CDR3 region has the DNA TGTGCCAGTAGTGACAGGACGGCAATGGAGACCCAGTACTTC. Protein sequence: CASSDRTAMETQYF.

As for this clone: The same CDR3 also results from other DNA sequences found in this sample. This CDR3 is CASSPGQGGTEAFF. The CDR3 DNA sequence: TGCGCCAGCAGCCCGGGACAGGGGGGGACTGAAGCTTTCTTT. This sequence joins TRBV5-1 and TRBJ1-1; TRBD1 matches at 11 bases. The CDR3 totals 14 residues. Germline V gene sequence: CDR1 SGHRS, CDR2 YFSETQ. V shed 4 bases, J shed 5 bases, and the junction held 4 bases outside the gene matches. The full variable domain, with the rest looked up from reference TRBV5-1 and TRBJ1-1, is KAGVTQTPRYLIKTRGQQVTLSCSPISGHRSVSWYQQTPGQGLQFLFEYFSETQRNKGNFPGRFSGRQFSNSRSEMNVSTLELGDSALYLCASSPGQGGTEAFFGQGTRLTVV.

J is TRBJ2-7 and V is TRBV6-1; a possible D gene is TRBD1 (6 bases). Trimming shortened V by 9 bases and J by 6 bases, and 12 bases separated the two germline ends. CDR1 is MNHNS, CDR2 SASEGT, per germline. The CDR3 sequence is 11 residues long. CDR3: CARDSFLEQYF. The CDR3 DNA is TGTGCCAGGGACAGTTTTCTCGAGCAGTACTTC.

The V and J genes are TRBV25-1 and TRBJ1-5; D unresolved. Germline V lookup: CDR1 MGHDK, CDR2 SYGVNS. The CDR3 runs to 13 residues. The V end was cut by 3 bases, the J end by 5 bases, with 8 bases between. The CDR3 sequence: CASSENGDQPQHF. CDR3 coding DNA: TGTGCCAGCAGTGAGAACGGGGATCAGCCCCAGCATTTT.

This clone was seen a single time. The chain links TRBV27 to TRBJ2-1, with D possibly being TRBD2 (5 bases). Trimming pared 0 bases from V and 10 bases from J, leaving 10 bases between. The CDR3 covers 13 residues. Germline CDR1 and CDR2: MNHEY and SMNVEV (reference sequence). The CDR3 loop is CASSLSGSSEQFF. The CDR3 DNA reads as TGTGCCAGCAGTTTATCCGGTTCTAGCGAGCAGTTCTTC.

The count of this clone is one. The rearrangement uses TRBV5-1 and TRBJ2-1; 9 bases are a match to TRBD1. CDR1 is SGHRS, CDR2 YFSETQ, per germline. The CDR3 contains 14 residues. J was trimmed by 8 bases and V by 5 bases; bases with no gene match: 8. CDR3 residues: CASRTTGGNDEQFF. As DNA, the CDR3 is TGCGCCAGCAGAACGACAGGGGGAAACGATGAGCAGTTCTTC.

The rearrangement uses TRBV6-5 and TRBJ1-2; D possibly corresponds to TRBD1 (6 bases). In germline, CDR1 is MNHEY, CDR2 SVGAGI. The CDR3 covers 14 residues. V was shortened by 5 bases and J by 6 bases, with 16 bases between the two germline ends. Written as DNA, the CDR3 is TGTGCCAGCAGTGATAGGGGGTCCCCTAATGGCTACACCTTC. It codes for CASSDRGSPNGYTF.

This chain joins TRBV6-1 and TRBJ2-3; the match to TRBD1 covers 11 bases. Germline CDR1 is MNHNS and CDR2 is SASEGT. The CDR3 sequence is 18 residues long. With V trimmed by 1 base and J by 4 bases, 10 bases remained unmatched. As DNA, the CDR3 is TGTGCCAGCAGTGAAGGCGGGACAGGGGGTTTGAAGGCAGATACGCAGTATTTT. This codes for CASSEGGTGGLKADTQYF.

This clone has just a few counts. This chain joins TRBV6-5 and TRBJ1-6; D remains ambiguous. The V gene's germline CDR1 is MNHEY and CDR2 SVGAGI. Trimming pared 7 bases from V and 2 bases from J, leaving 6 bases between. CDR3 size: 13 residues. The CDR3 DNA reads TGTGCCAGCACTAGGACCTATAATTCACCCCTCCACTTT. Its translation: CASTRTYNSPLHF.

The chain is built from TRBV7-3 and TRBJ2-2; 8 bases match TRBD1. CDR3 length: 15 residues. Trimming at V came to 1 base and at J to 4 bases, leaving 2 bases not matched to a gene. Germline loops: CDR1 SGHTA, CDR2 FQGTGA. CDR3 sequence reads: CASSLMGQATGELFF. Written as DNA, the CDR3 is TGTGCCAGCAGCTTAATGGGACAGGCCACCGGGGAGCTGTTTTTT.

The CDR3 nucleotides read TGTGCCAGCAGCCCCGCGTACCAAGAGACCCAGTACTTC. It specifies CASSPAYQETQYF. The chain links TRBV7-3 to TRBJ2-5; D not resolved. Germline V gene data show CDR1 as SGHTA and CDR2 as FQGTGA. Trimming removed 5 bases from V and 0 bases from J, with 7 bases in between. The CDR3 sequence is 13 residues long. Drawing the rest from reference TRBV7-3 and TRBJ2-5, the complete variable domain is GAGVSQTPSNKVTEKGKYVELRCDPISGHTALYWYRQSLGQGPEFLIYFQGTGAADDSGLPNDRFFAVRPEGSVSTLKIQRTERGDSAVYLCASSPAYQETQYFGPGTRLLVL.

This chain connects TRBV19 to TRBJ2-1; 8 bases fit TRBD2. V gave up 10 bases and J gave up 8 bases; unmatched junction bases: 7. This CDR3 region has 12 residues. Germline CDR1 is LNHDA and CDR2 is SQIVND (reference sequence). Here the CDR3 reads CATQRESHEQFF. The CDR3 DNA reads as TGTGCCACCCAGCGGGAGAGCCATGAGCAGTTCTTC.